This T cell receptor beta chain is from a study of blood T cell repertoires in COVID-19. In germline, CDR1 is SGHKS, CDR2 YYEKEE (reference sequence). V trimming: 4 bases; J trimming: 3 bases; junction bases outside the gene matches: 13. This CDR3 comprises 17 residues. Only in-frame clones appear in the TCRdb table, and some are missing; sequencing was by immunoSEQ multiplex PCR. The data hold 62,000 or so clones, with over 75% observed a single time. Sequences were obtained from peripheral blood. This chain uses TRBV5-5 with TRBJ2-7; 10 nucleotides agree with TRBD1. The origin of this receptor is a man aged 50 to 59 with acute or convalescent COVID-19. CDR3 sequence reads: CASSLPDWGQGIYEQYF. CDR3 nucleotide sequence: TGTGCCAGCAGCCTTCCCGACTGGGGACAGGGGATCTACGAGCAGTACTTC.